Described below is a single TCR beta chain sequence and its context. This sample was included in a study of response to subunit inactivated influenza vaccine. TCRdb ran MiXCR on the RT-PCR reads and lists one entry per CDR3 protein. Among about 620,000 distinct CDR3 sequences, around 10% were seen once, and the ten largest hold roughly 9.6%. This same sample was also taken into another study, of T cells expressing NK-cell markers. That work contributes: UMI-tagged 5'RACE template switching yielded the TCR beta cDNA.

Sequences were derived from PBMCs from blood, sampled on the day of vaccination. This TCR derives from a man aged 45-65 years who received an inactivated influenza vaccine.

Written as DNA, the CDR3 is TGCGCCAGCAGTCAACGGGCGGGGGCAGGCAATGAGCAGTTCTTC. It encodes CASSQRAGAGNEQFF. The chain joins TRBV4-3 to TRBJ2-1, with TRBD2 as a possible D gene (7 bases). The germline V gene has CDR1 LGHNA and CDR2 YSLEER. The CDR3 spans 15 residues. V lost 6 bases and J lost 6, with 18 bases in between.